The 17 T cell receptor beta chains below were found in one sample sequenced in a study of T-cell memory formation after mild COVID-19. TCRdb independently ran MiXCR on the 5' RACE reads; one entry per CDR3 protein. In the table there are approximately 150,000 distinct CDR3 sequences, over 15% of which are singletons. Sequencing was done on a sample of PBMCs or a T cell subset sorted from them (not recorded which). Receptor source: an adult woman who had mild COVID-19 (a few samples of this study predate the infection). Cell type and time point are not known.

The rearrangement joins TRBV11-3 to TRBJ2-7, with 11 bases identical to TRBD2. The CDR3 covers 16 residues. V dropped 4 bases and J dropped 3; count of bases not matched to a gene: 8. The germline gives CDR1 SGHNT, CDR2 YENEEA. The CDR3 nucleotides read TGTGCCAGCAGCTACGGGACTAGCGGAGCCATCTACGAGCAGTACTTC. Protein product: CASSYGTSGAIYEQYF.

This clonotype has only a few counts. Because it lacks the conserved phenylalanine or tryptophan at the end, this CDR3 is likely a read error. The limits of the CDR3 on the DNA are not certain, so only TCRdb's listed CDR3 is given. The genes are TRBV7-9 and TRBJ2-7; the DNA was not compared with TRBD1, the D call given in the table. Germline V gene sequence: CDR1 SEHNR, CDR2 FQNEAQ (reference sequence). The CDR3 is 13 residues long, ends included. The CDR3 reads CASSLVAGQGPFT.

The chain uses TRBV24-1 and TRBJ2-2, with D perhaps given as TRBD1 or TRBD2 (5 bases each). CDR3 length: 16 residues. Trimming shortened V by 3 bases and J by 8 bases, and 18 bases separated the two germline ends. The germline gives CDR1 KGHDR, CDR2 SFDVKD. Written as DNA, the CDR3 is TGTGCCACCAGTGATGTGGGACCCGGAGGAGTGGGGGAGCTGTTTTTT. Translated, it gives CATSDVGPGGVGELFF.

The CDR3 DNA follows: TGTGCCAGCAGCCGGGGACAGGCTAACTATGGCTACACCTTC. Translation gives CASSRGQANYGYTF. The chain combines TRBV12-3 or TRBV12-4 with TRBJ1-2, with 8 bases that match TRBD1. The J segment lost 0 bases and the V segment lost 6 bases, leaving 3 bases of the junction unmatched. The CDR3 is 14 residues long.

This clonotype was seen only a few times. The V call is TRBV4-3, the J call TRBJ1-1; TRBD1 matches 10 bases. The CDR3 is made up of 16 amino acids. V shed 1 base, J shed 2 bases, and the junction held 4 bases outside the gene matches. Germline lookup yields CDR1 LGHNA and CDR2 YSLEER. In nucleotides, the CDR3 is TGCGCCAGCAGCCAAGCGACAGGGGGCCCCAACACTGAAGCTTTCTTT. Protein sequence: CASSQATGGPNTEAFF.

This clonotype came up a few times. The genes are TRBV12-3 or TRBV12-4 and TRBJ2-7; D gene ambiguous. This CDR3 spans 14 amino acids. With 3 bases removed from V and 3 bases from J, the gap between germline ends came to 12 bases. The CDR3 region has the DNA TGTGCCAGCAGTTTTACAGAGGACGGCTACGAGCAGTACTTC. It specifies CASSFTEDGYEQYF.

The V and J genes are TRBV5-1 and TRBJ1-2, with D perhaps matching TRBD1 (5 bases). The CDR3 loop spans 15 amino acids. Germline assignment: CDR1 SGHRS and CDR2 YFSETQ. Deletions cut 1 base from V and 3 bases from J, with 13 bases between. CDR3: CASSLTGASYYGYTF. The CDR3 bases are TGCGCCAGCAGCTTGACCGGGGCGAGCTACTATGGCTACACCTTC.

This clonotype was seen more than once but under ten times. DNA of the CDR3: TGCGCCAGCAGCCAGGACCCCGGGCCAGACAATGAGCAGTTCTTC. Protein: CASSQDPGPDNEQFF. The chain links TRBV4-1 to TRBJ2-1; the D is unclear. CDR1 and CDR2 (germline): MGHRA, YSYEKL. The CDR3 has 15 amino acids. Deletions cut 3 bases from V and 5 bases from J, with 14 bases between.

This clonotype was counted between two and nine times. The V call is TRBV10-3, the J call TRBJ2-7; tentative D call: TRBD1 (6 bases). The CDR3 has 15 residues. The germline V gene has CDR1 ENHRY and CDR2 SYGVKD. Trimming took off 5 bases at V and 0 bases at J, with 14 bases between the two ends. DNA of the CDR3: TGTGCCATCAGTTCCGGGACACAGAACTCCTACGAGCAGTACTTC. Translation: CAISSGTQNSYEQYF.

This clonotype was found a few times. The chain couples TRBV14 to TRBJ2-5; 9 bases align to TRBD1. The V gene end was trimmed by 4 bases and the J gene end by 5 bases; junction bases not matched to a gene: 5. CDR1 SGHDN and CDR2 FVKESK come from the germline V gene. This CDR3 is built from 14 residues. The CDR3 loop is CASSRNRGQETQYF. The DNA for the CDR3 is TGTGCCAGCAGCCGAAACAGGGGGCAGGAGACCCAGTACTTC.

This clonotype was seen a few times. The chain couples TRBV29-1 to TRBJ1-2; a weak D match, TRBD1 (6 bases). Between the trimmed V and J ends, which lost 8 bases and 4 bases, there was a span of 14 bases. CDR1 is SQVTM and CDR2 is ANQGSEA in the germline V gene. The CDR3 is 12 amino acids. CDR3 nucleotides: TGCAGCCACTGGGACATTGCCTATGGCTACACCTTC. Protein sequence: CSHWDIAYGYTF.

This clonotype was seen a handful of times. This chain joins TRBV7-2 and TRBJ2-1; the D gene is possibly TRBD2 (6 bases). The CDR3 runs 15 residues. Trimming stripped 2 bases from V and 9 bases from J, with 17 bases between. The V gene's germline CDR1 is SGHTA and CDR2 FQGNSA. The CDR3 DNA reads TGTGCCAGCAGCTTAATGGGAGTGGGGGGTGGTGAGCAGTTCTTC. Amino acid sequence: CASSLMGVGGGEQFF.

This clonotype was detected only a few times. The chain recombines TRBV29-1 with TRBJ2-3; D call uncertain. The V end lost 5 bases, the J end lost 2 bases, and 11 bases lay between the germline ends. The CDR3 has 13 residues. Germline-derived CDR1 and CDR2 are SQVTM and ANQGSEA. CDR3 bases: TGCAGCGTTCGAGCGCCTTCCACAGATACGCAGTATTTT. Protein: CSVRAPSTDTQYF.

This chain links TRBV7-9 with TRBJ2-3; D may be TRBD2 (5 bases). Trimming removed 6 bases from V and 3 bases from J, with 19 bases in between. The germline CDR1 and CDR2 sequences are SEHNR and FQNEAQ (reference sequence). This CDR3 contains 16 residues. The CDR3 nucleotides are TGTGCCAGCAGTCTACTTAGAGGGAAGGTAACAGATACGCAGTATTTT. Encoded protein: CASSLLRGKVTDTQYF.

The chain couples TRBV3-1 to TRBJ1-1, with D possibly matching TRBD1 (5 bases). The germline CDR1 and CDR2 sequences are LGHDT and YNNKEL (reference sequence). Trimming pared 5 bases from V and 1 base from J, leaving 11 bases between. CDR3 length: 14 amino acids. Written as DNA, the CDR3 is TGTGCCAGCAGCTCCACTGGGACGAACACTGAAGCTTTCTTT. Its translation: CASSSTGTNTEAFF.

The V and J genes are TRBV5-5 and TRBJ2-7, with D possibly matching TRBD1 (6 bases). V was clipped by 3 bases and J by 5 bases, with 15 bases between them. In germline, CDR1 is SGHKS, CDR2 YYEKEE (reference sequence). The CDR3 sequence is 14 residues long. The CDR3 protein is CASSSNTGINEQYF. The CDR3, as DNA: TGTGCCAGCAGCTCAAACACAGGGATCAACGAGCAGTACTTC.

This clonotype was picked up a small number of times. The rearrangement links TRBV5-1 to TRBJ2-7; perhaps TRBD2 as D (7 bases). The V and J ends lost 1 base and 2 bases respectively, with 13 bases between them. The CDR3 contains 15 residues. CDR1 SGHRS and CDR2 YFSETQ come from the germline V gene. The CDR3 DNA reads TGCGCCAGCAGCTTGATGTCCGGGGGGCCCTACGAGCAGTACTTC. Translating gives CASSLMSGGPYEQYF. Drawing the rest from reference TRBV5-1 and TRBJ2-7, the complete variable domain is KAGVTQTPRYLIKTRGQQVTLSCSPISGHRSVSWYQQTPGQGLQFLFEYFSETQRNKGNFPGRFSGRQFSNSRSEMNVSTLELGDSALYLCASSLMSGGPYEQYFGPGTRLTVT.